These T cell receptor beta chains were read from a single sample in a study of cytomegalovirus exposure and HLA in healthy donors. Profiled with immunoSEQ multiplex PCR; TCRdb holds only in-frame clones, not every one. Here the sample spans 65,000 or so clones, 60% to 80% being singletons. Sequencing was done on a sample of PBMCs. All receptors derive from a woman aged 40 to 49 in good health and CMV-seropositive. Each CDR3 is given without its conserved first and last residue.

>TRBV19|TRBJ1-3
ASSTIRGSSGNTIY
>TRBV11-2|TRBJ2-1
ASSSLQGSYNEQF
>TRBV13|TRBJ2-7
ASSLASGGGMDEQY
>TRBV15|TRBJ2-3
ATSRVEFTDTQY
>TRBV19|TRBJ1-5
ASSVRGGDQPQH
>TRBV7-2|TRBJ2-3
ASSLVRSTDTQY
>TRBV7-2|TRBJ1-2
ASSPVTGSLGYGYT
>TRBV10-2|TRBJ1-1
ASSETGSWAF
>TRBV30|TRBJ1-1
AEGTGLLMNTEAF
>TRBV7-8|TRBJ2-6
ASSPAGGQGISGANVLT
>TRBV9|TRBJ1-2
ASSVAAGVYGYT
>TRBV11-3|TRBJ2-1
ASSLDGTSGGTNNEQF
>TRBV6-4|TRBJ1-6
ASSNTGGSDSPLH
>TRBV5-1|TRBJ2-7
ASSLASGAREQY